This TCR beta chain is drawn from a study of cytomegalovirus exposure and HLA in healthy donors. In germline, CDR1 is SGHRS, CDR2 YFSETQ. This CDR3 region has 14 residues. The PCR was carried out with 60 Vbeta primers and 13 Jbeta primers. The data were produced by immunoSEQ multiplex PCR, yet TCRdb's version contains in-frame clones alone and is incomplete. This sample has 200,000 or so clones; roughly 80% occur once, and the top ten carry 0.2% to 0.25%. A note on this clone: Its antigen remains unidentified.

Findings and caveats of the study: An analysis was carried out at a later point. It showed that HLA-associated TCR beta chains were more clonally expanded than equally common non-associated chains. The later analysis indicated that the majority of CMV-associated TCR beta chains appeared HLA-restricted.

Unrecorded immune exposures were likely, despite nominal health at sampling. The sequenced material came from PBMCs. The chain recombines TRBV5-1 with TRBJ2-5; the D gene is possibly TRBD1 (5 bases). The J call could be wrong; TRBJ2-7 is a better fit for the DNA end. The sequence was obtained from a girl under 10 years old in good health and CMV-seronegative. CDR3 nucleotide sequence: TGCGCCAGCAGCTTGGAAGGCAGGGTCAACGAGCAGTACTTC. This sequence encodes CASSLEGRVNEQYF.